There are a few counts of the clone carrying this TCR beta chain. V was shortened by 3 bases and J by 3 bases, with 6 bases between the two germline ends. From germline, CDR1 is MRHNA and CDR2 SNTAGT. This CDR3 has 13 residues. The data were obtained in a study of blood T cell repertoires in COVID-19. For the study at large: Acute and convalescent COVID-19 specimens originated in the United States, Italy and Spain.

This table comes from immunoSEQ multiplex PCR, and its TCRdb copy is limited to in-frame clones, with some not included. The top ten hold about 8.4% of the sample, which has some 150,000 clones, around 81% seen once. V and J are TRBV6-4 and TRBJ1-5; D gene ambiguous. The clonotype originates from a woman aged 55-70 years with active or convalescent COVID-19. Material: peripheral blood. The CDR3 sequence: CASSESLNQPQHF. The CDR3 bases are TGTGCCAGCAGTGAATCTCTCAATCAGCCCCAGCATTTT.